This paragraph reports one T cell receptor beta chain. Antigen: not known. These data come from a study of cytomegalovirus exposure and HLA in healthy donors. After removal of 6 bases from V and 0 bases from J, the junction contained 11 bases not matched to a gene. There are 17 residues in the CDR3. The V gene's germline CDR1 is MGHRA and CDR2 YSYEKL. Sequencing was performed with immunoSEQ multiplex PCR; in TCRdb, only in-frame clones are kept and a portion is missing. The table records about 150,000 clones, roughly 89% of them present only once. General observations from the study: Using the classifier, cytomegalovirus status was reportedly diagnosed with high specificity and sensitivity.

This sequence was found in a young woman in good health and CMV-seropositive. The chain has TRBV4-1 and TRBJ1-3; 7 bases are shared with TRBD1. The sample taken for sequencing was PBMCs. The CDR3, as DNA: TGCGCCAGCAGGCAAATTATTGGGACAGACTCTGGAAACACCATATATTTT. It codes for CASRQIIGTDSGNTIYF.